This TCR beta chain was sequenced for a study of blood T cell repertoires in COVID-19. Study background: Material from acute and convalescent COVID-19 was sourced from the United States, Italy and Spain. From T cells, B-cell-depleted T cells, or PBMCs came the material, which was cDNA or gDNA.

Per the study methods: Amplification from reference gene primers served as the basis for estimated nucleated cell counts. Sequenced by immunoSEQ multiplex PCR; TCRdb stores in-frame clones only, minus some. The V and J calls and clone size come from that table; D and trimming were worked out from the DNA. The sample consists of 55,000 to 65,000 clones, around 90% of them appearing once. Germline assignment: CDR1 LGHDT and CDR2 YNNKEL (reference sequence). This CDR3 has 13 residues. V was clipped by 6 bases and J by 6 bases, with 14 bases between them. The chain couples TRBV3-1 (or the pseudogene TRBV3-2) to TRBJ1-2; D may be TRBD1 (5 bases). Sequenced sample: peripheral blood. This TCR derives from a human donor with acute or convalescent COVID-19. The donor label of this sample is uncertain. This CDR3 is CASSFFGHNGYTF. Written as DNA, the CDR3 is TGTGCCAGCAGTTTCTTCGGACACAATGGCTACACCTTC.